This T cell receptor beta chain was found in a study of CD8+CD57+ T cells in acquired aplastic anemia. Study results and caveats: Significance was not reached for CD8+ Simpson's diversity between patients and controls. Found in both controls and patients were some 31 CD8+ CDR3 sequences.

Template material for TCR beta VDJ and CDR3 profiling consisted of genomic DNA. TCRdb fed the reads into MiXCR, producing one record per CDR3 protein. The repertoire holds hundreds of thousands of distinct CDR3 sequences, with 55% to 70% as singletons. In the case of this clonotype: What it binds is unknown. At one boundary the junction diverges from the germline segment, which might be a read error.

Per germline, CDR1 SGHTA and CDR2 FQGTGA. The length of the CDR3 is 12 residues. The chain has TRBV7-3 and TRBJ1-1; D gene ambiguous. The sequence came from a human donor in good health, serving as a control. The source material was sorted CD4+, CD8+, or CD8+CD57+ T cells (not recorded which) from PBMCs. CDR3 DNA sequence: TGTGCTAGCAGCCTGGGCGGGGTTACTGATTTTTTT. Translating gives CASSLGGVTDFF. Full variable domain (outside the CDR3, taken from reference TRBV7-3 and TRBJ1-1): GAGVSQTPSNKVTEKGKYVELRCDPISGHTALYWYRQSLGQGPEFLIYFQGTGAADDSGLPNDRFFAVRPEGSVSTLKIQRTERGDSAVYLCASSLGGVTDFFGQGTRLTVV.